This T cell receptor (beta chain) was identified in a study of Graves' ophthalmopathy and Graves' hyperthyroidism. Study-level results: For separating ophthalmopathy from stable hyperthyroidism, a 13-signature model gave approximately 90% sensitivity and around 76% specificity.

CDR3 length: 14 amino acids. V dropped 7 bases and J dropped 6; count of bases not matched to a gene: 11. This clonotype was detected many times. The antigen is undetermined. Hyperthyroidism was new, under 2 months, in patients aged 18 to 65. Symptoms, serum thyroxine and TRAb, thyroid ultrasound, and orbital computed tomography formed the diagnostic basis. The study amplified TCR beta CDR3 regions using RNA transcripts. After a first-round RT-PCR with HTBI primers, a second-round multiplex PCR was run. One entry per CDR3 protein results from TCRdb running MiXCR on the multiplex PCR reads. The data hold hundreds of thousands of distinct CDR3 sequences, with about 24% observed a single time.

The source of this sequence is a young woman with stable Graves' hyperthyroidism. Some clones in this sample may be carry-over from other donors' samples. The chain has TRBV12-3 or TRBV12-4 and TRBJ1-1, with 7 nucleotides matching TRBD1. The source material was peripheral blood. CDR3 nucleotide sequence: TGTGCCAGCACCACTCGCGTGGGACAGTCTGAAGCTTTCTTT. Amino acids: CASTTRVGQSEAFF.